The rows below give T cell receptor beta chains drawn from one sample of a study of blood T cell repertoires in COVID-19. Only in-frame clones appear in the TCRdb table, and some are missing; sequencing was by immunoSEQ multiplex PCR. The sample holds some 240,000 clones; around three quarters are singletons and the top ten take 7.2%. Sequenced material: peripheral blood. The receptors derive from a woman in her 70s with acute or convalescent COVID-19. The CDR3 runs from the conserved cysteine through the conserved F or W. A D gene is named only where the DNA matches it firmly. Only some rows state a clone size, as once, few, many or a class for expanded clones.

V: TRBV24-1; length: 14; size: NA; D: TRBD2; J: TRBJ2-1; CDR3: CATSGSGSNNEQFF; DNA: TGTGCCACCAGTGGTAGCGGGTCCAACAATGAGCAGTTCTTC
V: TRBV27; length: 14; size: few; D: NA; J: TRBJ2-7; CDR3: CASSPRDTRYEQYF; DNA: TGTGCCAGCAGTCCCCGGGACACTCGCTACGAGCAGTACTTC
V: TRBV4-1; length: 15; size: NA; D: TRBD2; J: TRBJ2-5; CDR3: CASSHTAGGGETQYF; DNA: TGCGCCAGCAGCCATACGGCGGGGGGTGGGGAGACCCAGTACTTC
V: TRBV7-6; length: 16; size: few; D: TRBD1; J: TRBJ2-7; CDR3: CASSSRQGGHGDEQYF; DNA: TGTGCCAGCAGCTCTCGACAGGGGGGGCACGGGGACGAGCAGTACTTC
V: TRBV24-1; length: 14; size: NA; D: TRBD1; J: TRBJ2-2; CDR3: CATTGTENTGELFF; DNA: TGTGCCACCACGGGGACAGAGAACACCGGGGAGCTGTTTTTT
V: TRBV5-1; length: 16; size: many; D: TRBD1; J: TRBJ2-7; CDR3: CASSLDPGTGIYEQYF; DNA: TGCGCCAGCAGCTTGGACCCCGGGACAGGCATCTACGAGCAGTACTTC
V: TRBV7-9; length: 16; size: NA; D: NA; J: TRBJ2-2; CDR3: CASSLVPRTNTGELFF; DNA: TGTGCCAGCAGCTTAGTTCCGCGGACGAACACCGGGGAGCTGTTTTTT
V: TRBV6-6; length: 13; size: NA; D: NA; J: TRBJ2-4; CDR3: CAISRGGVDIQYF; DNA: TGTGCCATCTCGAGGGGGGGCGTGGACATTCAGTACTTC
V: TRBV11-2; length: 16; size: NA; D: TRBD1; J: TRBJ1-5; CDR3: CASSARRQGLSQPQHF; DNA: TGTGCCAGCAGCGCTCGGAGACAGGGTCTAAGTCAGCCCCAGCATTTT
V: TRBV10-2; length: 15; size: NA; D: TRBD1; J: TRBJ2-1; CDR3: CASSDRQGSTTEQFF; DNA: TGCGCCAGCAGTGACAGACAGGGGTCAACGACAGAGCAGTTCTTC
V: TRBV2; length: 15; size: many; D: NA; J: TRBJ1-1; CDR3: CASTILQGTGTEAFF; DNA: TGTGCCAGCACTATCCTTCAGGGCACGGGCACTGAAGCTTTCTTT
V: TRBV10-1; length: 13; size: few; D: NA; J: TRBJ1-5; CDR3: CASSESRNQPQHF; DNA: TGCGCCAGCAGTGAGTCTCGGAATCAGCCCCAGCATTTT
V: TRBV19; length: 13; size: NA; D: TRBD1; J: TRBJ2-7; CDR3: CASLPQGAEEQYF; DNA: TGTGCCAGCTTGCCCCAGGGGGCGGAAGAGCAGTACTTC
V: TRBV4-3; length: 16; size: NA; D: TRBD2; J: TRBJ2-1; CDR3: CASSQEPGLDFHEQFF; DNA: TGCGCCAGCAGCCAGGAGCCGGGACTAGATTTCCATGAGCAGTTCTTC
V: TRBV2; length: 13; size: NA; D: NA; J: TRBJ1-1; CDR3: CASTYSPNTEAFF; DNA: TGTGCCAGCACATACTCCCCTAACACTGAAGCTTTCTTT
V: TRBV7-8; length: 14; size: NA; D: TRBD2; J: TRBJ2-1; CDR3: CASSLPGGAGEQFF; DNA: TGTGCCAGCAGCTTACCGGGGGGGGCCGGGGAGCAGTTCTTC
V: TRBV6-5; length: 14; size: NA; D: NA; J: TRBJ2-2; CDR3: CASSYRTRAGELFF; DNA: TGTGCCAGCAGTTACAGAACTAGGGCCGGGGAGCTGTTTTTT
V: TRBV29-1; length: 13; size: NA; D: NA; J: TRBJ1-3; CDR3: CSVRWTAGNTIYF; DNA: TGCAGCGTTCGCTGGACAGCTGGAAACACCATATATTTT
V: TRBV3-1/TRBV3-2; length: 17; size: NA; D: TRBD1; J: TRBJ1-6; CDR3: CASQQRGRQVGNSPLHF; DNA: TGTGCCAGTCAACAAAGGGGGCGGCAGGTGGGTAATTCACCCCTCCACTTT
V: TRBV23-1; length: 18; size: NA; D: NA; J: TRBJ2-7; CDR3: CASSQYRPPDKPCYEQYF; DNA: TGCGCCAGCAGTCAATATAGACCCCCGGACAAACCGTGCTACGAGCAGTACTTC
V: TRBV21-1; length: 19; size: few; D: NA; J: TRBJ1-2; CDR3: CASSKGNNFKWTPLAGYTF; DNA: TGTGCCAGCAGCAAAGGTAATAACTTCAAGTGGACGCCCCTAGCGGGCTACACCTTC
V: TRBV6-5; length: 13; size: NA; D: TRBD1; J: TRBJ2-3; CDR3: CASERQGADTQYF; DNA: TGTGCCAGCGAAAGACAGGGGGCGGATACGCAGTATTTT
V: TRBV30; length: 14; size: NA; D: NA; J: TRBJ2-1; CDR3: CAWSRVGAYNEQFF; DNA: TGTGCCTGGAGCAGGGTAGGGGCATACAATGAGCAGTTCTTC
V: TRBV30; length: 15; size: NA; D: TRBD2; J: TRBJ2-3; CDR3: CAWSPAGGPRDTQYF; DNA: TGTGCCTGGAGTCCGGCGGGGGGGCCGAGGGATACGCAGTATTTT
V: TRBV5-1; length: 14; size: NA; D: TRBD1; J: TRBJ2-2; CDR3: CASSFQGATGELFF; DNA: TGCGCCAGCAGCTTCCAGGGGGCCACCGGGGAGCTGTTTTTT
V: TRBV2; length: 14; size: NA; D: TRBD1; J: TRBJ1-3; CDR3: CASRQGASGNTIYF; DNA: TGTGCCAGCAGGCAGGGGGCCTCTGGAAACACCATATATTTT
V: TRBV30; length: 15; size: NA; D: TRBD2; J: TRBJ2-3; CDR3: CAWSRRTSVAYTQYF; DNA: TGTGCCTGGAGTCGGAGGACTAGCGTCGCGTATACGCAGTATTTT
V: TRBV7-2; length: 12; size: few; D: NA; J: TRBJ2-5; CDR3: CASTFGEATQYF; DNA: TGTGCCAGCACCTTCGGGGAGGCGACCCAGTACTTC
V: TRBV10-1; length: 16; size: NA; D: TRBD1; J: TRBJ2-2; CDR3: CASSENRGVLSGELFF; DNA: TGCGCCAGCAGTGAGAACAGGGGGGTCCTCTCGGGGGAGCTGTTTTTT
V: TRBV30; length: 13; size: few; D: NA; J: TRBJ2-3; CDR3: CAWSVQGGDTQYF; DNA: TGTGCCTGGAGTGTACAGGGGGGGGATACGCAGTATTTT
V: TRBV24-1; length: 15; size: NA; D: NA; J: TRBJ2-3; CDR3: CATSDLGGTTDTQYF; DNA: TGTGCCACCAGTGATCTAGGGGGTACGACAGATACGCAGTATTTT